This T cell receptor beta chain was sequenced during a study of PD-L1 blockade in urothelial cancer. Study overall: In terms of prior chemotherapy, patients had received 0 to 3 regimens. After treatment start, blood was analyzed at 3 weeks (second dose) and at 6 weeks.

Overall study results and limits: Pretreatment TCR clonality in blood under the median foretold superior survival.

The V gene's germline CDR1 is GTSNPN and CDR2 SVGIG (reference sequence). The CDR3 is 16 residues long. Trimming cost V 4 bases and J 6 bases, with 24 bases left between them. The table came from immunoSEQ multiplex PCR; TCRdb's copy has only in-frame clones and leaves some out. The sample includes around 100,000 clones, approximately 86% of them seen just once. Notes on this clone: What it binds is not known.

The source material was PBMCs, sampled around atezolizumab (anti-PD-L1) treatment. This receptor was taken from a man aged 45-65 years with urothelial cancer. This rearrangement joins TRBV30 to TRBJ1-1; no clear D. CDR3 in amino acids: CAWIPPFGGEVSEAFF. The CDR3 DNA follows: TGTGCCTGGATCCCACCTTTCGGCGGGGAGGTCTCTGAAGCTTTCTTT.